This section outlines one T cell receptor beta chain sequence together with its context. The CDR3 has 14 amino acids. V was clipped by 4 bases and J by 0 bases, with 10 bases between them. From germline, CDR1 is SGDLS and CDR2 YYNGEE. This sample was taken from a study of CD8 T cells in Susac syndrome. Turning to the study itself: Treatment status at blood draw for the Susac syndrome patients was therapy-naive, corticosteroids, or intravenous immunoglobulin alone.

With random hexamers, roughly 0.5 to 1 ug RNA was reverse transcribed. TCRdb called the immunoSEQ multiplex PCR reads again in MiXCR, with one record for every CDR3 protein. The table has around 170,000 distinct CDR3 sequences, approximately 94% seen once. J is TRBJ1-1 and V is TRBV9; D call uncertain. The TCR was taken from a human donor with Susac syndrome. What was sequenced was CD4+ T cells from PBMCs. CDR3 nucleotides: TGTGCCAGCAGCCCCGAGAGTGTGAACACTGAAGCTTTCTTT. Protein product: CASSPESVNTEAFF. Full variable domain (outside the CDR3, taken from reference TRBV9 and TRBJ1-1): DSGVTQTPKHLITATGQRVTLRCSPRSGDLSVYWYQQSLDQGLQFLIQYYNGEERAKGNILERFSAQQFPDLHSELNLSSLELGDSALYFCASSPESVNTEAFFGQGTRLTVV.